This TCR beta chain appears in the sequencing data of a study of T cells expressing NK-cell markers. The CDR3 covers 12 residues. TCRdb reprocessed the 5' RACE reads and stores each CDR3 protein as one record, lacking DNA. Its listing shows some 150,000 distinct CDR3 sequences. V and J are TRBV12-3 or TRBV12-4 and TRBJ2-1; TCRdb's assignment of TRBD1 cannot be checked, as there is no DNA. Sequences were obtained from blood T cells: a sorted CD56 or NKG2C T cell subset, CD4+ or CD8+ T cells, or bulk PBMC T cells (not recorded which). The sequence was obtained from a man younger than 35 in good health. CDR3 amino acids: CASTPGGHEQFF.